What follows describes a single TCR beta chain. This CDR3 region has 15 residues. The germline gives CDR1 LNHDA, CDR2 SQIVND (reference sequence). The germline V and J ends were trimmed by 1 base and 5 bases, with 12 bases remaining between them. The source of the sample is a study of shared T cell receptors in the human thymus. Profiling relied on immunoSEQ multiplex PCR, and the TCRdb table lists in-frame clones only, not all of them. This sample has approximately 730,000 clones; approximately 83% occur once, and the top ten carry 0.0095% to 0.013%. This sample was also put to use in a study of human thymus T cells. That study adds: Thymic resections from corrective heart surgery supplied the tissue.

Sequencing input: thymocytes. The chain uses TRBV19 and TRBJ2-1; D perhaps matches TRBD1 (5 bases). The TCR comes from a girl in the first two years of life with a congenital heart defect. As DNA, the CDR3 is TGTGCCAGTAGTATAGCCCCAGGGCAGGACAATGAGCAGTTCTTC. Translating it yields CASSIAPGQDNEQFF.